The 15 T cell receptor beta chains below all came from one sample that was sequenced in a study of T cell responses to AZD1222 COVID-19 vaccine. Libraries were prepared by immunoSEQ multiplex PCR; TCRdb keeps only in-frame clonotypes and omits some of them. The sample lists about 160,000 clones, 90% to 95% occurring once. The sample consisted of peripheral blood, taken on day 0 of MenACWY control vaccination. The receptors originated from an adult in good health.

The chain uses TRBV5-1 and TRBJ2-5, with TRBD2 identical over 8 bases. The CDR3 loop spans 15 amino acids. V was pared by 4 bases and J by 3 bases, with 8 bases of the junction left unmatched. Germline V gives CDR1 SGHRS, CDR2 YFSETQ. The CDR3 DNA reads TGCGCCAGCAGCCCCGAAAGAGCGGGAGAAGAGACCCAGTACTTC. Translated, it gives CASSPERAGEETQYF.

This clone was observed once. CDR3 nucleotides: TGTGCCAGCTCTCGCAACAATGAGCAGTTCTTC. It codes for CASSRNNEQFF. The chain is built from TRBV18 and TRBJ2-1; D not certain. Between the trimmed V and J ends, which lost 6 bases and 5 bases, there was a span of 5 bases. The CDR3 has 11 amino acids. Germline-derived CDR1 and CDR2 are KGHSH and LQKENI.

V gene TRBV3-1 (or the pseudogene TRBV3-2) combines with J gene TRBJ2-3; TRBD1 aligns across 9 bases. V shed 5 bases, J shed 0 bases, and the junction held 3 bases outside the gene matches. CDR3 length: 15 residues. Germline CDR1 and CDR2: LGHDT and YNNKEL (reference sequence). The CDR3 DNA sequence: TGTGCCAGCAGCATACAGGGGGCAAGCACAGATACGCAGTATTTT. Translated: CASSIQGASTDTQYF.

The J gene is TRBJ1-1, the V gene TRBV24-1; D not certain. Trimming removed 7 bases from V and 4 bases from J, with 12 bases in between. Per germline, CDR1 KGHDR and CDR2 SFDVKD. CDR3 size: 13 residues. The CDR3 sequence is CATRAQRSTEAFF. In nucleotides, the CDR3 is TGTGCCACCAGGGCACAAAGGAGCACTGAAGCTTTCTTT.

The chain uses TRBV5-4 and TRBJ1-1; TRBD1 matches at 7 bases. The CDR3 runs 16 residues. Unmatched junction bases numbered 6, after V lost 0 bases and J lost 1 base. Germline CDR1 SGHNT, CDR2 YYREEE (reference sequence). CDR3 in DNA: TGTGCCAGCAGCTTGGACGCCGGGACAGAGAACACTGAAGCTTTCTTT. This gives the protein CASSLDAGTENTEAFF.

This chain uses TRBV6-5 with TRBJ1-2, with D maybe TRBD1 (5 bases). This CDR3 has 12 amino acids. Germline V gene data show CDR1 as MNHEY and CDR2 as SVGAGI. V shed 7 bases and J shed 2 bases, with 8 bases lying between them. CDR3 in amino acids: CASKTANYGYTF. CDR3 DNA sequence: TGTGCCAGCAAGACAGCGAACTATGGCTACACCTTC.

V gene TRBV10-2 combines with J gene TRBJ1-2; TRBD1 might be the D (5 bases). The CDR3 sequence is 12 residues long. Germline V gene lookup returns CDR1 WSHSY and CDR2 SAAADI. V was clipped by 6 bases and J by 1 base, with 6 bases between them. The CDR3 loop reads CASSRDNYGYTF. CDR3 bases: TGCGCCAGCAGCAGGGATAACTATGGCTACACCTTC.

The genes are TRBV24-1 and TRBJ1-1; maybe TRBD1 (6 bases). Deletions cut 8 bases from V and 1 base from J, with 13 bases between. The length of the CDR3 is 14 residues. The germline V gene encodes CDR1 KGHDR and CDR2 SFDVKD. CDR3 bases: TGTGCCACCACAAAGGGGGGCGCGAACACTGAAGCTTTCTTT. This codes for CATTKGGANTEAFF.

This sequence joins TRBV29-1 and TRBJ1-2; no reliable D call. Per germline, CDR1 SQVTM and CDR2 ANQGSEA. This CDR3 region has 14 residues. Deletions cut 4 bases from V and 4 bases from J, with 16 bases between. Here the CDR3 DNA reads TGCAGCGTTGCCACGGTAGGTGAAGCCTATGGCTACACCTTC. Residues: CSVATVGEAYGYTF. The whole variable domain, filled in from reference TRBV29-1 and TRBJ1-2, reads SAVISQKPSRDICQRGTSLTIQCQVDSQVTMMFWYRQQPGQSLTLIATANQGSEATYESGFVIDKFPISRPNLTFSTLTVSNMSPEDSSIYLCSVATVGEAYGYTFGSGTRLTVV.

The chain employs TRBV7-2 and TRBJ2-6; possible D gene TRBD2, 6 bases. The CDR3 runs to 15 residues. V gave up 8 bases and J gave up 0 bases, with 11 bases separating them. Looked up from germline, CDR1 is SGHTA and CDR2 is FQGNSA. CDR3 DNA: TGTGCCAGCTCGCCTAGCGCCTCTGGGGCCAACGTCCTGACTTTC. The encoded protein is CASSPSASGANVLTF.

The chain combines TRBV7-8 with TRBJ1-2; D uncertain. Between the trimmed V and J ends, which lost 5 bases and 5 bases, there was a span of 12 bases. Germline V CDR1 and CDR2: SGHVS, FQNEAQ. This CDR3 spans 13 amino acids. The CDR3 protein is CASSREDGYGYTF. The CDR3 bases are TGTGCCAGCAGCCGAGAGGACGGGTATGGCTACACCTTC.

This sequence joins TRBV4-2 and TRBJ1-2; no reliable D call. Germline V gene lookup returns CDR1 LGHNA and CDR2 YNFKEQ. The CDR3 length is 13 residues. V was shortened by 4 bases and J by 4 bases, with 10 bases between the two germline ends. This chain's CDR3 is CASSPFKGYGYTF. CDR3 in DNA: TGTGCCAGCAGCCCCTTTAAGGGCTATGGCTACACCTTC.

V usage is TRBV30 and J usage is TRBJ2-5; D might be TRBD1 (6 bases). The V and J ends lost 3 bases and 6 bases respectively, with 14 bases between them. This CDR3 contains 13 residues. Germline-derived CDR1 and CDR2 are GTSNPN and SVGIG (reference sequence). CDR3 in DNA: TGTGCCTGGAGCTTGGCAGGGGTACAGACCCAGTACTTC. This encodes CAWSLAGVQTQYF.

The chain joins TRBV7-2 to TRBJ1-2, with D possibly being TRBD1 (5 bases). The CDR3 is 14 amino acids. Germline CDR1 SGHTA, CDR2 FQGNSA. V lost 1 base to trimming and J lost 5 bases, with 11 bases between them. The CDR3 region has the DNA TGTGCCAGCAGCTTAGAATGGGGGGAGTATGGCTACACCTTC. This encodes CASSLEWGEYGYTF.

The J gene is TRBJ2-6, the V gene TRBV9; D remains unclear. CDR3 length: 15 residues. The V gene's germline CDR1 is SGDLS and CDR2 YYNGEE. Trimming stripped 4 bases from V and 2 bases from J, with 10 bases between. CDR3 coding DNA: TGTGCCAGCAGCCCGGGCAGTACTGGGGCCAACGTCCTGACTTTC. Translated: CASSPGSTGANVLTF.